The rows below give T cell receptor beta chains drawn from one sample of a study of blood T cell repertoires in COVID-19. Clones were sequenced by immunoSEQ multiplex PCR, and TCRdb holds only the in-frame ones, with some missing. The table records about 200,000 clones, around four fifths of them present only once. The specimen sequenced was peripheral blood. These receptors all come from an elderly woman with COVID-19, enrolled during active disease. Each CDR3 is given with its conserved first and last residue. D genes are given only for firm matches. Not every row has a clone size; where given, it reads once, few, many or a size class.

>TRBV11-1|15|TRBD2|-|TRBJ2-2
TGTGCCAGCAGCCAACTAGCGCCTAACACCGGGGAGCTGTTTTTT
CASSQLAPNTGELFF
>TRBV7-8|14|-|-|TRBJ2-2
TGTGCCAGCAGCTCTGGGGGGGGGCCCGGGGAGCTGTTTTTT
CASSSGGGPGELFF
>TRBV18|15|TRBD1|-|TRBJ1-1
TGTGCCAGCTCACCACGGGACAGGGACATCCCTGAAGCTTTCTTT
CASSPRDRDIPEAFF
>TRBV20-1|12|TRBD1|-|TRBJ2-5
TGCAGTGCTAGTTTACAGGGGGAGACCCAGTACTTC
CSASLQGETQYF
>TRBV5-1|13|-|-|TRBJ2-5
TGCGCCAGCAGCCTCACAGGACGGGAGACCCAGTACTTC
CASSLTGRETQYF
>TRBV19|14|-|-|TRBJ2-7
TGTGCCAGTAGTATTTCCTTCAGCTCCTACGAGCAGTACTTC
CASSISFSSYEQYF
>TRBV7-9|15|-|few|TRBJ1-1
TGTGCCAGCAGCTTAGGAAACGGCGGGAACACTGAAGCTTTCTTT
CASSLGNGGNTEAFF
>TRBV5-1|16|TRBD2|once|TRBJ2-3
TGCGCCAGCAGCTTAAGACTAGCGGGACCCACAGATACGCAGTATTTT
CASSLRLAGPTDTQYF
>TRBV5-4|15|TRBD2|-|TRBJ2-1
TGTGCCAGCAGCTTTAGCGGGGGAGCTTACAATGAGCAGTTCTTC
CASSFSGGAYNEQFF
>TRBV6-5|16|-|-|TRBJ1-1
TGTGCCAGCAGTTTGTCTGCGAGGCACTCGGACACTGAAGCTTTCTTT
CASSLSARHSDTEAFF